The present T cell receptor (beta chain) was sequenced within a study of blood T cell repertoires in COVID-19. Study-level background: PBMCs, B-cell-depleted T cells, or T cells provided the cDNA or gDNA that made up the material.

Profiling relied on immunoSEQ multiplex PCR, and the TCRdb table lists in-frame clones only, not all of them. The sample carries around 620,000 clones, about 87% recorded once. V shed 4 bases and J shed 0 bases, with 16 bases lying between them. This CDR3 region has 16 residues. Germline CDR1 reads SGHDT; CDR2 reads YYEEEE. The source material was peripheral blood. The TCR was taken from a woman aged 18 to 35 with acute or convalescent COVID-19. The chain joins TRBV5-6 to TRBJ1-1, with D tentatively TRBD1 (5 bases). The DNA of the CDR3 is TGTGCCAGCAGCCCCATTACAGGAGAGATGAACACTGAAGCTTTCTTT. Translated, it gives CASSPITGEMNTEAFF.